One and the same sample provided the 24 T cell receptor beta chains below, sequenced in a study of long-term antiretroviral therapy in people with HIV. Researchers ran immunoSEQ v3.0 at survey level. The data were produced by immunoSEQ multiplex PCR, yet TCRdb's version contains in-frame clones alone and is incomplete. The sample lists roughly 15,000 clones; approximately 90% were seen once. This specimen was unsorted PBMCs, taken 0.6 years after starting antiretroviral therapy. The receptor set was obtained from a middle-aged woman with HIV.

This clone appeared a single time. The same CDR3 arises from other DNA sequences in this sample as well. V usage is TRBV5-5 and J usage is TRBJ1-2; TRBD1 might be the D (6 bases). Germline assignment: CDR1 SGHKS and CDR2 YYEKEE (reference sequence). V lost 2 bases and J 2 bases, leaving 7 bases between the germline ends. The CDR3 runs 13 residues. CDR3 nucleotides: TGTGCCAGCAGCTTAGGACAGAACTATGGCTACACCTTC. Its translation: CASSLGQNYGYTF.

J is TRBJ1-2 and V is TRBV10-3, with no clear D. The germline V gene encodes CDR1 ENHRY and CDR2 SYGVKD. The CDR3 spans 14 residues. V dropped 0 bases and J dropped 6 bases, with 11 bases sitting between them. The CDR3 DNA follows: TGTGCCATCAGTGAGTCGATAGGGCTCAATGGCTACACCTTC. It translates to CAISESIGLNGYTF.

The rearrangement uses TRBV27 and TRBJ2-3; D unresolved. The length of the CDR3 is 12 residues. Germline V CDR1 and CDR2: MNHEY, SMNVEV (reference sequence). Trimming pared 6 bases from V and 5 bases from J, leaving 9 bases between. As DNA, the CDR3 is TGTGCCAGCAGACCCCTGGGAGATACGCAGTATTTT. This gives the protein CASRPLGDTQYF.

This chain uses TRBV5-4 with TRBJ1-2, with D possibly TRBD1 on 5 matching bases. This CDR3 is 14 amino acids long. The germline V and J ends were trimmed by 3 bases and 5 bases, with 14 bases remaining between them. Looked up from germline, CDR1 is SGHNT and CDR2 is YYREEE (reference sequence). The CDR3 reads CASSYAGQGYGYTF. CDR3 bases: TGTGCCAGCAGCTACGCGGGCCAGGGATATGGCTACACCTTC. The whole variable domain, remainder taken from reference TRBV5-4 and TRBJ1-2, is ETGVTQSPTHLIKTRGQQVTLRCSSQSGHNTVSWYQQALGQGPQFIFQYYREEENGRGNFPPRFSGLQFPNYSSELNVNALELDDSALYLCASSYAGQGYGYTFGSGTRLTVV.

The V and J genes are TRBV6-1 and TRBJ1-3, with 7 bases identical to TRBD1. The CDR3 spans 15 residues. Germline V gene lookup returns CDR1 MNHNS and CDR2 SASEGT. The ends lost 5 bases at V and 2 bases at J; junction bases unmatched: 6. CDR3 nucleotides: TGTGCCAGCAGTCTTCAGGGGGGCACTGGAAACACCATATATTTT. Its translation: CASSLQGGTGNTIYF.

The gene calls are TRBV2 and TRBJ1-4; D perhaps matches TRBD1 (5 bases). The CDR3 consists of 15 residues. V was cut by 6 bases and J by 0 bases, with 11 bases left in between. Germline V gives CDR1 SNHLY, CDR2 FYNNEI. Here the CDR3 reads CASRGDLTTNEKLFF. CDR3 nucleotides: TGTGCCAGCAGAGGGGACCTCACAACTAATGAAAAACTGTTTTTT.

The chain combines TRBV19 with TRBJ2-7, with TRBD2 identical over 7 bases. CDR1 is LNHDA and CDR2 is SQIVND in the germline V gene (reference sequence). The CDR3 sequence is 16 residues long. V was pared by 0 bases and J by 4 bases, with 9 bases of the junction left unmatched. The CDR3 region has the DNA TGTGCCAGTAGTATAGATGGTCAAGGGAGGGTGTACGAGCAGTACTTC. This sequence encodes CASSIDGQGRVYEQYF.

The gene calls are TRBV7-9 and TRBJ2-1; no clear D. Trimming took 5 bases from V and 9 from J, leaving 11 bases between them. CDR1 and CDR2 from the germline V gene are SEHNR and FQNEAQ (reference sequence). This CDR3 region has 12 residues. The CDR3 spells CASSVRTGEQFF. DNA for the CDR3: TGTGCCAGCAGCGTACGCACCGGTGAGCAGTTCTTC. Combining the CDR3 with reference TRBV7-9 and TRBJ2-1 gives the whole variable domain DTGVSQNPRHKITKRGQNVTFRCDPISEHNRLYWYRQTLGQGPEFLTYFQNEAQLEKSRLLSDRFSAERPKGSFSTLEIQRTEQGDSAMYLCASSVRTGEQFFGPGTRLTVL.

The chain joins TRBV30 to TRBJ1-5; possible D gene TRBD1, 6 bases. The CDR3 totals 13 residues. The germline CDR1 and CDR2 sequences are GTSNPN and SVGIG (reference sequence). Between the trimmed V and J ends, which lost 5 bases and 4 bases, there was a span of 12 bases. The CDR3 reads CAWALQGNQPQHF. The CDR3 region has the DNA TGTGCCTGGGCGTTACAGGGTAATCAGCCCCAGCATTTT.

This clone was detected once. A read error may account for a junction end that differs from germline. The chain links TRBV7-7 to TRBJ2-7; 10 bases fit TRBD1. The germline V gene has CDR1 SSHAT and CDR2 FNYEAQ (reference sequence). This CDR3 spans 15 amino acids. The chain's CDR3 is CASSQGQGINYEQYF. The CDR3 DNA reads as TGTGCTAGCAGCCAGGGACAGGGGATAAACTACGAGCAGTACTTC.

The CDR3 sequence is CASSPGTARTFGYTF. CDR3 nucleotide sequence: TGCGCCAGCAGCCCAGGGACGGCGAGGACCTTTGGCTACACCTTC. The gene calls are TRBV5-1 and TRBJ1-2, with D possibly TRBD1 on 5 matching bases. Germline CDR1 reads SGHRS; CDR2 reads YFSETQ. This CDR3 spans 15 amino acids. The V and J ends lost 4 bases and 7 bases respectively, with 20 bases between them.

The gene calls are TRBV30 and TRBJ1-2; weak D call: TRBD1 (6 bases). V lost 3 bases to trimming and J lost 8 bases, with 19 bases between them. CDR1 and CDR2 (germline): GTSNPN, SVGIG (reference sequence). This CDR3 is built from 14 residues. The CDR3 here is CAWRPGGGQGGYTF. The CDR3 DNA is TGTGCCTGGAGGCCAGGAGGGGGGCAGGGCGGCTACACCTTC.

This rearrangement joins TRBV9 to TRBJ1-2; D uncertain. The ends were cut back, 1 base at V and 4 bases at J, with 17 bases in the middle. The CDR3 length is 16 residues. Germline CDR1 SGDLS, CDR2 YYNGEE. The DNA for the CDR3 is TGTGCCAGCAGCGTAAATAGGGCCGGTTTTCTCTATGGCTACACCTTC. It specifies CASSVNRAGFLYGYTF.

This clone has just a few counts. The chain joins TRBV7-3 to TRBJ2-7, with a tentative D call TRBD1 (6 bases). V gave up 1 base and J gave up 5 bases, with 9 bases separating them. The CDR3 is made up of 13 amino acids. Looked up from germline, CDR1 is SGHTA and CDR2 is FQGTGA. The CDR3 reads CASSLMPGDEQYF. CDR3 bases: TGTGCCAGCAGCTTAATGCCAGGGGACGAGCAGTACTTC. Based on the CDR3 plus reference TRBV7-3 and TRBJ2-7, the full variable domain is GAGVSQTPSNKVTEKGKYVELRCDPISGHTALYWYRQSLGQGPEFLIYFQGTGAADDSGLPNDRFFAVRPEGSVSTLKIQRTERGDSAVYLCASSLMPGDEQYFGPGTRLTVT.

This clone was seen a single time. V gene TRBV9 combines with J gene TRBJ2-3; tentatively, D is TRBD2 (5 bases). Trimming stripped 1 base from V and 2 bases from J, with 8 bases between. The CDR3 covers 14 residues. In germline, CDR1 is SGDLS, CDR2 YYNGEE. The CDR3 coding sequence is TGTGCCAGCAGCGTACGGGGATACACAGATACGCAGTATTTT. Translation: CASSVRGYTDTQYF. Full variable domain (rest looked up from reference TRBV9 and TRBJ2-3): DSGVTQTPKHLITATGQRVTLRCSPRSGDLSVYWYQQSLDQGLQFLIQYYNGEERAKGNILERFSAQQFPDLHSELNLSSLELGDSALYFCASSVRGYTDTQYFGPGTRLTVL.

This chain uses TRBV9 with TRBJ2-6; 7 bases line up with TRBD1. V lost 5 bases and J lost 2; bases outside the gene matches: 7. Germline V CDR1 and CDR2: SGDLS, YYNGEE. This CDR3 has 16 amino acids. CDR3 coding DNA: TGTGCCAGCAGGGGGACAGACGGAGCTGGGGCCAACGTCCTGACTTTC. Protein sequence: CASRGTDGAGANVLTF.

The chain has TRBV18 and TRBJ1-5; TRBD1 agrees at 11 bases. Trimming removed 3 bases from V and 7 bases from J; junction bases left unmatched: 5. Germline CDR1 reads KGHSH; CDR2 reads LQKENI. There are 15 residues in the CDR3. The CDR3 reads CASSPDGQGAQPQHF. In DNA, the CDR3 is TGTGCCAGCTCACCGGACGGACAGGGGGCACAGCCCCAGCATTTT.

This chain joins TRBV7-2 and TRBJ2-3; D possibly corresponds to TRBD2 (6 bases). The CDR3 loop spans 15 amino acids. CDR1 is SGHTA and CDR2 is FQGNSA in the germline V gene. The V and J ends lost 2 bases and 8 bases respectively, with 17 bases between them. CDR3 in DNA: TGTGCCAGCAGCTTATATTCGGGGGTCCTGAGTACGCAGTATTTT. The encoded protein is CASSLYSGVLSTQYF.

The chain has TRBV30 and TRBJ1-3; the match to TRBD1 covers 12 bases. This CDR3 region has 13 residues. The V and J ends lost 5 bases and 8 bases, in that order; junction bases with no gene match: 4. Germline lookup yields CDR1 GTSNPN and CDR2 SVGIG (reference sequence). CDR3 amino acids: CAWGTGGSDTIYF. The CDR3 DNA is TGTGCCTGGGGGACAGGGGGCTCGGACACCATATATTTT.

Only a few counts were recorded for this clone. The chain uses TRBV6-5 and TRBJ1-2; a possible D gene is TRBD1 (5 bases). Germline CDR1 reads MNHEY; CDR2 reads SVGAGI. The length of the CDR3 is 12 residues. V was trimmed by 5 bases and J by 8 bases, leaving 12 bases between them. The CDR3 DNA sequence: TGTGCCAGCAGTCCCGGACAAAGAGGCTACACCTTC. Residues: CASSPGQRGYTF.

The rearrangement uses TRBV30 and TRBJ1-2; D gene ambiguous. The V gene lost 4 bases and the J gene lost 3 bases, with 6 bases spanning the gap. The CDR3 totals 11 residues. Per the germline V gene, CDR1 is GTSNPN and CDR2 is SVGIG (reference sequence). This chain's CDR3 is CAWNGHYGYTF. CDR3 sequence (DNA): TGTGCCTGGAACGGACACTATGGCTACACCTTC. The variable domain in full, completed from reference TRBV30 and TRBJ1-2, reads SQTIHQWPATLVQPVGSPLSLECTVEGTSNPNLYWYRQAAGRGLQLLFYSVGIGQISSEVPQNLSASRPQDRQFILSSKKLLLSDSGFYLCAWNGHYGYTFGSGTRLTVV.

The CDR3 DNA follows: TGTGCCAGCAGCCTCACATATGGGGCGAACACTGAAGCTTTCTTT. Protein: CASSLTYGANTEAFF. V gene TRBV11-1 combines with J gene TRBJ1-1, with D maybe TRBD1 (5 bases). Germline V gene data show CDR1 as SGHAT and CDR2 as FQDESV (reference sequence). There are 15 residues in the CDR3. V lost 5 bases and J lost 1, with 14 bases in between.

The CDR3 reads CASSEYPGRGYTF. The CDR3 DNA reads TGTGCCAGCAGTGAATACCCCGGAAGGGGCTACACCTTC. V and J are TRBV2 and TRBJ1-2; no clear D. V shed 2 bases and J shed 8 bases, with 12 bases lying between them. The CDR3 totals 13 residues. CDR1 SNHLY and CDR2 FYNNEI come from the germline V gene. The full variable domain, completed using reference TRBV2 and TRBJ1-2, is EPEVTQTPSHQVTQMGQEVILRCVPISNHLYFYWYRQILGQKVEFLVSFYNNEISEKSEIFDDQFSVERPDGSNFTLKIRSTKLEDSAMYFCASSEYPGRGYTFGSGTRLTVV.

This chain connects TRBV10-3 to TRBJ1-2, with TRBD1 matching over 11 bases. Unmatched junction bases numbered 8, after V lost 6 bases and J lost 2 bases. Germline V gene sequence: CDR1 ENHRY, CDR2 SYGVKD. The CDR3 is made up of 16 amino acids. CDR3 in DNA: TGTGCCATCAGGCCGGACAGGGGGCGCGGGAACTATGGCTACACCTTC. Its translation: CAIRPDRGRGNYGYTF.